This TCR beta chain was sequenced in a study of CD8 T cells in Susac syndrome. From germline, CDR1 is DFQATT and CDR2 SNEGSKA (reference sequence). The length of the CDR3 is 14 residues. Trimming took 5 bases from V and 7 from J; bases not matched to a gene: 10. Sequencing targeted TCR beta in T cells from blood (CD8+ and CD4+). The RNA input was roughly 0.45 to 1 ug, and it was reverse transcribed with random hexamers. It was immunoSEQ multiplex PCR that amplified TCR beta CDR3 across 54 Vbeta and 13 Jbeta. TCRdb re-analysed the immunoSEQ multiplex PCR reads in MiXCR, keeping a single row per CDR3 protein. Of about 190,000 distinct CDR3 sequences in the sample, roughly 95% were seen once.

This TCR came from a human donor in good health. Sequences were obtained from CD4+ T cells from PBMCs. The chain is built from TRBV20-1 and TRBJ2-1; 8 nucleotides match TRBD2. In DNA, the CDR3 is TGCAGTGCTCGTAGCGGGGACTTACGAAATGAGCAGTTCTTC. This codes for CSARSGDLRNEQFF.